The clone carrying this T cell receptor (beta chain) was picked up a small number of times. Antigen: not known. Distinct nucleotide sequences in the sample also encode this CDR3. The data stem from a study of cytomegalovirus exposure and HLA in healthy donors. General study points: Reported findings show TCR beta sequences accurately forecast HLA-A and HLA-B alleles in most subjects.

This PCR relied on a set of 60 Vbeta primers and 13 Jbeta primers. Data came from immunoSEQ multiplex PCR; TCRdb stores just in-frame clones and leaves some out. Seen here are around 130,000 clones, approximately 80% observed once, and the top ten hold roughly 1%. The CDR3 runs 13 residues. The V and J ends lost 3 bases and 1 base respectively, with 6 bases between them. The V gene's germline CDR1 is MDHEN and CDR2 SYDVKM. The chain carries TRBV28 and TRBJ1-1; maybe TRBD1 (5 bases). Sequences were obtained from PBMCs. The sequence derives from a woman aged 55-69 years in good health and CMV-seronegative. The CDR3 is CASSLGGNTEAFF. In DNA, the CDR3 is TGTGCCAGCAGTTTGGGGGGGAACACTGAAGCTTTCTTT.